Described below is a single T cell receptor beta chain sequence and its context. An equimolar mix of two oligonucleotides served as the beta constant-region primer for TRBC1 and TRBC2. MiXCR was run by TCRdb on the UMI-ligation and nested PCR reads, yielding one entry per CDR3 protein. The sample contains some 150,000 distinct CDR3 sequences, about a sixth of which appear only once. The V gene's germline CDR1 is KGHSH and CDR2 LQKENI. The J segment lost 10 bases and the V segment lost 3 bases, leaving 8 bases of the junction unmatched. The CDR3 consists of 14 residues. The source of the sample is a study of naive and memory T cell subsets. CMV status came from CD4+ T cell IFNgamma after overnight CMV lysate stimulation of fresh PBMCs.

Material for sequencing was naive CD4+ T cells from blood. V usage is TRBV18 and J usage is TRBJ2-1, with 8 bases fitting TRBD1. The receptor was isolated from a human donor in good health. As DNA, the CDR3 is TGTGCCAGCTCACCTCTGACAGGGGATGGGGAGCAGTTCTTC. Translation: CASSPLTGDGEQFF.